This T cell receptor beta chain originates from a study of blood T cells in healthy people across ages. Findings and caveats of the study: Higher diversity and more naive CD4+ cells were features of long-lived donors, compared to aged donors. Considered underestimates were the diversity estimates obtained from one million T cells.

Germline V gene sequence: CDR1 SGHTA, CDR2 FQGNSA. CDR3 length: 15 amino acids. J was trimmed by 8 bases and V by 4 bases; bases with no gene match: 9. This clonotype was observed a few times. As yet, its antigen is unknown. Donors were healthy Caucasian individuals from Russia aged roughly 6 to 95. PBMCs, at least 7 million per sample, were isolated. Primed by a sample-barcoded 5' primer and a J-beta primer mix, a second PCR proceeded for about 6 to 11 cycles. TCRdb used MiXCR to reprocess the 5' RACE reads, holding one entry per CDR3 protein. The sample has 1.4 million to 1.5 million distinct CDR3 sequences; 42% are singletons.

The source is a woman younger than 30 in good health. Sequencing was done on a sample of blood. J is TRBJ2-1 and V is TRBV7-2; TRBD2 matches 9 bases. Written as DNA, the CDR3 is TGTGCCAGCAGCTCCGCCGGGCGGGAGGGCGATGAGCAGTTCTTC. Protein: CASSSAGREGDEQFF.